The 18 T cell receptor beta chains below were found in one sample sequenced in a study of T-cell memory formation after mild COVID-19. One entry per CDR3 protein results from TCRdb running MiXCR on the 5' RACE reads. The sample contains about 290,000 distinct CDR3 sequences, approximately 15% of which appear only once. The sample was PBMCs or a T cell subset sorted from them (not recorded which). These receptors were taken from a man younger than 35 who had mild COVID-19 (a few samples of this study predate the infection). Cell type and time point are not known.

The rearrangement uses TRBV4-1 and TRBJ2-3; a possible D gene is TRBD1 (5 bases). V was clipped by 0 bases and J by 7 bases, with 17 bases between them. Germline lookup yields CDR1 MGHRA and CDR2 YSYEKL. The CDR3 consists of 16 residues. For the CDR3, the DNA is TGCGCCAGCAGCCAAGAAGGAAGGCAGGGTGGTAATACGCAGTATTTT. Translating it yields CASSQEGRQGGNTQYF.

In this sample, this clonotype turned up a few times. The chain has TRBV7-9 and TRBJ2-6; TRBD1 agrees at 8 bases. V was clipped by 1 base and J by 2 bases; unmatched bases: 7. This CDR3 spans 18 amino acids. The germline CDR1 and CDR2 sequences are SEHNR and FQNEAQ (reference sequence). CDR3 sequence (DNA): TGTGCCAGCAGCTTAGGGACAGGGCACCGCCCTGGGGCCAACGTCCTGACTTTC. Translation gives CASSLGTGHRPGANVLTF.

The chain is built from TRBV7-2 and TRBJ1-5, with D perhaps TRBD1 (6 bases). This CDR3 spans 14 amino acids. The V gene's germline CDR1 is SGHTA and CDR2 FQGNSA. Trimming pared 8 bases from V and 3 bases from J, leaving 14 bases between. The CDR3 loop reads CASATDRSNQPQHF. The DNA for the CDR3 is TGTGCCAGCGCAACCGACAGGTCCAATCAGCCCCAGCATTTT.

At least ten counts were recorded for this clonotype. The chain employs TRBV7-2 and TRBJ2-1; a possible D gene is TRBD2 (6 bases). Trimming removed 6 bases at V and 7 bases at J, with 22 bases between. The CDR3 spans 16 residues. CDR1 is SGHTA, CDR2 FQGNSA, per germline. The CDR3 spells CASSPGGRGLMNEQFF. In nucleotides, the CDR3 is TGTGCCAGCAGTCCCGGGGGTAGGGGCCTGATGAATGAGCAGTTCTTC.

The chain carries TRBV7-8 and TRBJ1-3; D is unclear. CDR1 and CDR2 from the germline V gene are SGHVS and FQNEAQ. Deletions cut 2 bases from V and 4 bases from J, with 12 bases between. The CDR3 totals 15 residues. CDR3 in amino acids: CASSLLGQYGNTIYF. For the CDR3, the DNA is TGTGCCAGCAGCTTACTCGGGCAGTACGGAAACACCATATATTTT.

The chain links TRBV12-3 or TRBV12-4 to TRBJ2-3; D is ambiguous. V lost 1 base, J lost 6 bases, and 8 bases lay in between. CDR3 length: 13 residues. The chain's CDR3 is CASSLGHRDTQYF. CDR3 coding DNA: TGTGCCAGCAGTTTAGGCCATAGGGATACGCAGTATTTT.

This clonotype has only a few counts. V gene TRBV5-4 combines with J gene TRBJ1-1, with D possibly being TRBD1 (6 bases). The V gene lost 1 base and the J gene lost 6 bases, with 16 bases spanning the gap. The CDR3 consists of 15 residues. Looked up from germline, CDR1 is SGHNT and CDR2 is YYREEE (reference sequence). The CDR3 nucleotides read TGTGCCAGCAGCTTGCAAACAGGGAGGGAGGCTGAAGCTTTCTTT. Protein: CASSLQTGREAEAFF.

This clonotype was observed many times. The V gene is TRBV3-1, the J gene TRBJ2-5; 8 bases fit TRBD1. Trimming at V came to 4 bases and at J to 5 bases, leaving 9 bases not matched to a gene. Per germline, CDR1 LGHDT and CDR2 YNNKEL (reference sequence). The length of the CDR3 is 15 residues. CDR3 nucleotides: TGTGCCAGCAGCCGTTCGGGACAGGCGACGGAGACCCAGTACTTC. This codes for CASSRSGQATETQYF.

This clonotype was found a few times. CDR3 protein: CASSYRTHSQPQHF. CDR3 in DNA: TGTGCCAGCAGTTATAGGACACATTCTCAGCCCCAGCATTTT. This chain links TRBV6-6 with TRBJ1-5; a weak D match, TRBD1 (5 bases). Germline CDR1 and CDR2: MNHNY and SVGAGI (reference sequence). The V end was cut by 3 bases, the J end by 6 bases, with 12 bases between. The CDR3 consists of 14 residues.

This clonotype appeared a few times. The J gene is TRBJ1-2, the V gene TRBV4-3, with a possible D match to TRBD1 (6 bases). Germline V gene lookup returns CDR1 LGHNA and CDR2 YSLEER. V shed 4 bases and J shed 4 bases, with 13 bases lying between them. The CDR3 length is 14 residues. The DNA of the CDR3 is TGCGCCAGCAGCCTGACAGGCCCGACCTATGGCTACACCTTC. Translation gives CASSLTGPTYGYTF.

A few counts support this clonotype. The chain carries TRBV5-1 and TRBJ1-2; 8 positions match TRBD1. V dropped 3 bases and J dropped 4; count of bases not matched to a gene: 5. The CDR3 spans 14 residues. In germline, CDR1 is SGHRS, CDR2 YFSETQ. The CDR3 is CASSSTGGSYGYTF. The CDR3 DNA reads TGCGCCAGCAGCTCAACAGGGGGATCCTATGGCTACACCTTC.

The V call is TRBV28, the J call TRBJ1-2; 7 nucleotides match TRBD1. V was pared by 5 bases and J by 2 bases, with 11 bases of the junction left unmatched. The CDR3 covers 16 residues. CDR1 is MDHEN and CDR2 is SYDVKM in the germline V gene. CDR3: CASSPRGARGNYGYTF. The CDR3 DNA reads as TGTGCCAGCAGTCCACGTGGGGCCAGGGGGAACTATGGCTACACCTTC.

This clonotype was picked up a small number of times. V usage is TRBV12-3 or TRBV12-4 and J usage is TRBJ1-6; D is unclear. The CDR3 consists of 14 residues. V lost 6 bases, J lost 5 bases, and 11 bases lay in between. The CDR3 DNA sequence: TGTGCCAGCAGCTGGACGGGCAATAATTCACCCCTCCACTTT. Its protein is CASSWTGNNSPLHF.

The CDR3, as DNA: TGTGCCAGCAGCCAACTGGACAGGAACATAGGGGAGACCCAGTACTTC. Protein: CASSQLDRNIGETQYF. This chain joins TRBV3-1 and TRBJ2-5; TRBD1 agrees at 7 bases. V was pared by 2 bases and J by 5 bases, with 11 bases of the junction left unmatched. Germline-derived CDR1 and CDR2 are LGHDT and YNNKEL (reference sequence). This CDR3 is built from 16 residues.

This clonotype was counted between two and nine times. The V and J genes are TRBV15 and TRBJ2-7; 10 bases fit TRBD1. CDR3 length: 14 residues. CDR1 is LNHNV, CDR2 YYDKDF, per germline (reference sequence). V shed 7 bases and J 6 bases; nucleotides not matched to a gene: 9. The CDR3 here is CATKRHGTGVEQYF. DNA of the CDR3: TGTGCCACCAAACGACACGGGACAGGGGTCGAGCAGTACTTC.

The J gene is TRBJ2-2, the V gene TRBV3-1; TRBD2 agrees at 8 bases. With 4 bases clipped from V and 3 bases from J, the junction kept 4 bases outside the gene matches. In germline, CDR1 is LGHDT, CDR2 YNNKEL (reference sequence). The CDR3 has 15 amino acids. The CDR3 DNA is TGTGCCAGCAGCCTAAGCGGGGGATACACCGGGGAGCTGTTTTTT. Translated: CASSLSGGYTGELFF.

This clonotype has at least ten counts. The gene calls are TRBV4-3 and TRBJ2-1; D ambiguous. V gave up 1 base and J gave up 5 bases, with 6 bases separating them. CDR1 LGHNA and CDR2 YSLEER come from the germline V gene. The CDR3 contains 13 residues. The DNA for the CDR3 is TGCGCCAGCAGCCAAGGTCTTCACAATGAGCAGTTCTTC. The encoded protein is CASSQGLHNEQFF.

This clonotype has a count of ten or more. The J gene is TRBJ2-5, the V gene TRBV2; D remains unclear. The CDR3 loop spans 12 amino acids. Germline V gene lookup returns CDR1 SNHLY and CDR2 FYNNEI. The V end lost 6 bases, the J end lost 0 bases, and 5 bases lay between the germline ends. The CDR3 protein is CASRQYQETQYF. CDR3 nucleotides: TGTGCCAGCAGACAGTACCAAGAGACCCAGTACTTC.